Here is one T cell receptor beta chain with its context. V lost 5 bases and J lost 3; bases outside the gene matches: 9. CDR1 is LNHDA and CDR2 is SQIVND in the germline V gene (reference sequence). This CDR3 contains 15 residues. The study assigned cohorts using participant-reported clinical history. These data originate in a study of blood T cell repertoires in COVID-19. Under the authors' procedure: By means of reference gene primer amplification, nucleated cell counts were estimated. Only in-frame clones appear in the TCRdb table, and some are missing; sequencing was by immunoSEQ multiplex PCR. The V and J calls and clone size come from that table; D and trimming were worked out from the DNA. Of about 260,000 clones in the sample, about 86% were seen once.

The TCR sequence derives from a man aged 25-45 years with acute COVID-19. The sample comprised PBMCs or T cells enriched from blood (not recorded which). V usage is TRBV19 and J usage is TRBJ1-2; TRBD1 matches at 7 bases. The chain's CDR3 is CASSQFTGDDYGYTF. The CDR3 nucleotides are TGTGCCAGTAGTCAATTTACAGGGGACGACTATGGCTACACCTTC.